Below, 14 T cell receptor beta chains from the same sample are listed, as sequenced in a study of shared clonotypes between healthy human individuals. The method was immunoSEQ multiplex PCR; TCRdb's version includes in-frame clones alone and lacks a portion of them. The repertoire holds about 1 million clones, with approximately 70% as singletons. Sequenced sample: memory CD4+ T cells sorted from blood. Subset defined: CD45RA-negative fraction. The receptors come from a young man in good health.

The DNA for the CDR3 is TGTGCCTGGGTGGGACAGGGGGCTTACGAGCAGTACTTC. It translates to CAWVGQGAYEQYF. The V gene is TRBV30, the J gene TRBJ2-5; 12 nucleotides align to TRBD1. The J call could be wrong; TRBJ2-7 is a better fit for the DNA end. Germline-derived CDR1 and CDR2 are GTSNPN and SVGIG (reference sequence). The CDR3 is 13 amino acids.

As to this clone: Different DNA sequences within this sample yield the same CDR3. V usage is TRBV18 and J usage is TRBJ1-1; 7 bases line up with TRBD1. The CDR3 spans 15 residues. After removal of 1 base from V and 3 bases from J, the junction contained 5 bases not matched to a gene. CDR1 is KGHSH, CDR2 LQKENI, per germline. The CDR3 DNA follows: TGTGCCAGCTCACCACAGGGGGCGCAGCACACTGAAGCTTTCTTT. Translation gives CASSPQGAQHTEAFF.

The table lists this clone with a count of one. The J gene is TRBJ2-5, the V gene TRBV9; 12 bases fit TRBD2. This CDR3 is built from 17 residues. The J segment lost 5 bases and the V segment lost 0 bases, leaving 8 bases of the junction unmatched. CDR1 is SGDLS and CDR2 is YYNGEE in the germline V gene. The chain's CDR3 is CASSVGSSGGARETQYF. In nucleotides, the CDR3 is TGTGCCAGCAGCGTAGGCTCTAGCGGGGGGGCGAGGGAGACCCAGTACTTC. Combining the CDR3 with reference TRBV9 and TRBJ2-5 gives the whole variable domain DSGVTQTPKHLITATGQRVTLRCSPRSGDLSVYWYQQSLDQGLQFLIQYYNGEERAKGNILERFSAQQFPDLHSELNLSSLELGDSALYFCASSVGSSGGARETQYFGPGTRLLVL.

V usage is TRBV30 and J usage is TRBJ2-7; 9 bases fit TRBD1. Germline loops: CDR1 GTSNPN, CDR2 SVGIG (reference sequence). The CDR3 covers 14 residues. V was clipped by 3 bases and J by 3 bases; unmatched bases: 6. Here the CDR3 DNA reads TGTGCCTGGAGCCCGGGACAGGGCCGCTACGAGCAGTACTTC. Translation gives CAWSPGQGRYEQYF.

The chain is built from TRBV7-6 and TRBJ1-5; 7 bases are shared with TRBD1. V trimming: 5 bases; J trimming: 4 bases; junction bases outside the gene matches: 8. The CDR3 is 15 residues long. The germline V gene has CDR1 SGHVS and CDR2 FNYEAQ. The CDR3 DNA reads as TGTGCCAGCAGCCCAAACACAGGGGATAATCAGCCCCAGCATTTT. Protein sequence: CASSPNTGDNQPQHF.

The chain couples TRBV9 to TRBJ2-1; 11 nucleotides line up with TRBD2. Per germline, CDR1 SGDLS and CDR2 YYNGEE. CDR3 length equals 18 residues. The ends lost 0 bases at V and 0 bases at J; junction bases unmatched: 5. The CDR3 sequence: CASSVGLAGRFSYNEQFF. In DNA form, the CDR3 reads TGTGCCAGCAGCGTAGGACTAGCGGGGAGGTTCTCCTACAATGAGCAGTTCTTC. The whole variable domain, filled in from reference TRBV9 and TRBJ2-1, reads DSGVTQTPKHLITATGQRVTLRCSPRSGDLSVYWYQQSLDQGLQFLIQYYNGEERAKGNILERFSAQQFPDLHSELNLSSLELGDSALYFCASSVGLAGRFSYNEQFFGPGTRLTVL.

This rearrangement joins TRBV19 to TRBJ2-7; D is perhaps TRBD2 (5 bases). Germline lookup yields CDR1 LNHDA and CDR2 SQIVND (reference sequence). This CDR3 is built from 17 residues. Trimming shortened V by 5 bases and J by 5 bases, and 25 bases separated the two germline ends. The chain's CDR3 is CASSPPPGTSSFHEQYF. CDR3 DNA: TGTGCCAGTAGTCCTCCCCCGGGAACTTCCTCTTTCCACGAGCAGTACTTC. Together with reference TRBV19 and TRBJ2-7, the CDR3 gives the full variable domain: DGGITQSPKYLFRKEGQNVTLSCEQNLNHDAMYWYRQDPGQGLRLIYYSQIVNDFQKGDIAEGYSVSREKKESFPLTVTSAQKNPTAFYLCASSPPPGTSSFHEQYFGPGTRLTVT.

A word on this clone: In the same sample, other DNA sequences code for this CDR3. The V gene is TRBV30, the J gene TRBJ2-3; the match to TRBD2 covers 7 bases. The CDR3 has 12 amino acids. Germline values: CDR1 GTSNPN, CDR2 SVGIG (reference sequence). J lost 1 base, V lost 5 bases, and 0 bases had no gene match. CDR3 sequence reads: CAWRGGTDTQYF. For the CDR3, the DNA is TGTGCCTGGCGGGGGGGCACAGATACGCAGTATTTT. The full variable domain, in which reference TRBV30 and TRBJ2-3 provide the parts outside the CDR3, is SQTIHQWPATLVQPVGSPLSLECTVEGTSNPNLYWYRQAAGRGLQLLFYSVGIGQISSEVPQNLSASRPQDRQFILSSKKLLLSDSGFYLCAWRGGTDTQYFGPGTRLTVL.

As regards this clone: At the DNA level, this CDR3 is encoded by other sequences in the same sample as well. The CDR3 sequence is CAWSPDRGEGGYTF. In DNA, the CDR3 is TGTGCCTGGAGTCCGGACAGGGGCGAAGGGGGCTACACCTTC. The V gene is TRBV30, the J gene TRBJ1-2; TRBD1 aligns across 9 bases. Germline-derived CDR1 and CDR2 are GTSNPN and SVGIG (reference sequence). V trimming: 2 bases; J trimming: 8 bases; junction bases outside the gene matches: 9. The CDR3 length is 14 residues.

The V gene is TRBV6-8, the J gene TRBJ2-7, with 8 bases that match TRBD1. The CDR3 has 16 residues. Germline trimming cut 2 bases from V and 3 bases from J; bases unmatched to any gene: 9. Germline CDR1 is MNHGY and CDR2 is SAAAGT. CDR3 amino acids: CASSYGRTGNSYEQYF. CDR3 bases: TGTGCCAGCAGTTACGGCAGGACAGGGAACAGCTACGAGCAGTACTTC.

The V gene is TRBV7-2, the J gene TRBJ2-7; D is ambiguous. V was trimmed by 5 bases and J by 2 bases, leaving 19 bases between them. The germline V gene has CDR1 SGHTA and CDR2 FQGNSA. The CDR3 has 16 amino acids. The CDR3 nucleotides read TGTGCCAGCAGCCCGTCCGGAGACCCGGCGGCCTACGAGCAGTACTTC. Protein: CASSPSGDPAAYEQYF.

This clone was detected once. The V and J genes are TRBV27 and TRBJ2-2, with a tentative D call TRBD2 (5 bases). The V end was cut by 5 bases, the J end by 3 bases, with 22 bases between. The CDR3 consists of 18 residues. From germline, CDR1 is MNHEY and CDR2 SMNVEV (reference sequence). Here the CDR3 reads CASSPTGIRAIYTGELFF. CDR3 nucleotide sequence: TGTGCCAGCAGTCCCACCGGGATACGAGCCATTTACACCGGGGAGCTGTTTTTT.

This clone was recorded many times. The chain carries TRBV6-5 and TRBJ2-3; D remains unclear. V was pared by 7 bases and J by 4 bases, with 12 bases between. This CDR3 comprises 13 residues. In germline, CDR1 is MNHEY, CDR2 SVGAGI. In DNA, the CDR3 is TGTGCCAGCAATGACCCCCCCTCAGATACGCAGTATTTT. Residues: CASNDPPSDTQYF.

The gene calls are TRBV5-1 and TRBJ2-1, with D unresolved. This CDR3 spans 11 amino acids. Trimming removed 3 bases at V and 10 bases at J, with 8 bases between. Germline values: CDR1 SGHRS, CDR2 YFSETQ. The CDR3 DNA follows: TGCGCCAGCAGCTCCGGGTTCGAGCAGTTCTTC. It codes for CASSSGFEQFF. The entire variable domain, with the rest obtained from reference TRBV5-1 and TRBJ2-1, is as follows: KAGVTQTPRYLIKTRGQQVTLSCSPISGHRSVSWYQQTPGQGLQFLFEYFSETQRNKGNFPGRFSGRQFSNSRSEMNVSTLELGDSALYLCASSSGFEQFFGPGTRLTVL.